There are a few counts of the clone carrying this T cell receptor (beta chain). Different DNA sequences within this sample yield the same CDR3. The data stem from a study of cytomegalovirus exposure and HLA in healthy donors. The data were produced by immunoSEQ multiplex PCR, yet TCRdb's version contains in-frame clones alone and is incomplete. The sample consists of under 200,000 clones, around 96% of them appearing once. The sequence was collected from a woman under 30 in good health and CMV-seronegative. The material sequenced was PBMCs.

This CDR3 is CSVGQGNQPQHF. In DNA form, the CDR3 reads TGCAGCGTAGGACAGGGCAATCAGCCCCAGCATTTT. The chain carries TRBV29-1 and TRBJ1-5, with TRBD1 identical over 7 bases. CDR3 size: 12 residues. The trim removed 6 bases at V and 2 bases at J, leaving 1 base unmatched. From germline, CDR1 is SQVTM and CDR2 ANQGSEA.